The source of this TCR beta chain is a study of cytomegalovirus exposure and HLA in healthy donors. V lost 2 bases and J lost 5; bases outside the gene matches: 13. CDR3 length equals 17 residues. Germline V gene lookup returns CDR1 LGHNA and CDR2 YNFKEQ. PCR was performed using 60 Vbeta and 13 Jbeta primers. Sequencing was performed with immunoSEQ multiplex PCR; in TCRdb, only in-frame clones are kept and a portion is missing. Of 170,000 or so clones listed, roughly 80% were seen once; the top ten hold around 3.3%. Material for sequencing was PBMCs. This clonotype was sampled from a woman in her 40s in good health and CMV-seronegative. The genes are TRBV4-2 and TRBJ2-3, with TRBD2 matching 7 bases. For the CDR3, the DNA is TGTGCCAGCAGCCAAAACCCGGCCCAGCGGGGAAGAGATACGCAGTATTTT. Its translation: CASSQNPAQRGRDTQYF.